Following are 11 T cell receptor beta chains from one sample sequenced in a study of shared clonotypes between healthy human individuals (TCRdb year 2020). The library was prepared using the immunoSEQ multiplex PCR assay. TCRdb retrieved this table from immuneACCESS and kept in-frame rearrangements only. Not all clones are present; in checked studies, unresolved V genes account for under half, and no reason is known for the remainder. Within this sample are about 2.2 million clones, with just under 95% of them counted one time only. The ten largest account for around 1.7% of the sample. CD8 naive samples were CD45RO-negative cells positively selected for CCR7, giving a CD45RA+CCR7+ population that excluded TemRA cells. The specimen was naive CD8+ T cells from PBMCs. The cell subset or site label of this sample denotes: CD45RA+CCR7+. The receptors come from a man aged 18 to 35 in good health. Some clones in this sample may be carry-over from other donors' samples.

The rearrangement links TRBV7-9 to TRBJ2-7; 12 nucleotides agree with TRBD2. This CDR3 region has 15 residues. With 3 bases clipped from V and 9 bases from J, the junction kept 9 bases outside the gene matches. Germline-derived CDR1 and CDR2 are SEHNR and FQNEAQ (reference sequence). CDR3 amino acids: CASSFLAGGEDGQYF. In DNA, the CDR3 is TGTGCCAGCAGCTTCCTAGCGGGAGGGGAGGACGGGCAGTACTTC.

This chain joins TRBV7-6 and TRBJ2-5; 10 bases are a match to TRBD2. V gave up 1 base and J gave up 2 bases; unmatched junction bases: 4. This CDR3 comprises 16 residues. Germline values: CDR1 SGHVS, CDR2 FNYEAQ. CDR3 protein: CASSLVGTSVQETQYF. In DNA form, the CDR3 reads TGTGCCAGCAGCTTAGTTGGGACTAGCGTACAAGAGACCCAGTACTTC.

The chain combines TRBV10-2 with TRBJ2-1; 13 positions match TRBD2. V trimming: 6 bases; J trimming: 12 bases; junction bases outside the gene matches: 14. The germline gives CDR1 WSHSY, CDR2 SAAADI. The CDR3 length is 16 residues. In DNA, the CDR3 is TGCGCCAGCAGCGATCGCCTGGGACTAGCGGGGCCCACGCAGTTCTTC. Amino acid sequence: CASSDRLGLAGPTQFF.

This clone has a single count. This chain joins TRBV27 and TRBJ2-2; a possible D gene is TRBD1 (5 bases). The length of the CDR3 is 14 residues. V lost 4 bases and J lost 4, with 10 bases in between. CDR1 MNHEY and CDR2 SMNVEV come from the germline V gene (reference sequence). Here the CDR3 reads CASSSLRGTGELFF. The CDR3 DNA is TGTGCCAGCAGTTCACTAAGGGGCACCGGGGAGCTGTTTTTT.

This sequence joins TRBV11-2 and TRBJ2-7; 12 nucleotides match TRBD2. V gave up 5 bases and J gave up 4 bases; unmatched junction bases: 6. The CDR3 has 15 residues. The germline V gene encodes CDR1 SGHAT and CDR2 FQNNGV. CDR3 amino acids: CASSHRLAGVYEQYF. The CDR3, as DNA: TGTGCCAGCAGCCACAGACTAGCGGGAGTGTACGAGCAGTACTTC. Full variable domain (remainder filled in from reference TRBV11-2 and TRBJ2-7): EAGVAQSPRYKIIEKRQSVAFWCNPISGHATLYWYQQILGQGPKLLIQFQNNGVVDDSQLPKDRFSAERLKGVDSTLKIQPAKLEDSAVYLCASSHRLAGVYEQYFGPGTRLTVT.

This clone was seen just once. V usage is TRBV9 and J usage is TRBJ2-5; D not certain. The CDR3 has 13 residues. V was shortened by 3 bases and J by 7 bases, with 13 bases between the two germline ends. Per germline, CDR1 SGDLS and CDR2 YYNGEE. In nucleotides, the CDR3 is TGTGCCAGCAGCGCCGGTCCCCTTGGGACCCAGTACTTC. Translated: CASSAGPLGTQYF.

V and J are TRBV2 and TRBJ2-5; TRBD2 matches 13 bases. J gave up 4 bases and V 6 bases, and 5 bases lay outside the gene matches. The CDR3 loop spans 15 amino acids. CDR1 and CDR2 from the germline V gene are SNHLY and FYNNEI. CDR3 nucleotides: TGTGCCAGCAGCGGACTAGCGGGAGTTGGAGAGACCCAGTACTTC. The encoded protein is CASSGLAGVGETQYF.

The genes are TRBV7-9 and TRBJ2-5; tentatively, D is TRBD2 (5 bases). The V end lost 2 bases, the J end lost 3 bases, and 13 bases lay between the germline ends. Looked up from germline, CDR1 is SEHNR and CDR2 is FQNEAQ (reference sequence). CDR3 length: 15 amino acids. The CDR3 nucleotides read TGTGCCAGCAGCTTAACCATGACGGAGGAAGAGACCCAGTACTTC. This gives the protein CASSLTMTEEETQYF. Full variable domain (rest looked up from reference TRBV7-9 and TRBJ2-5): DTGVSQNPRHKITKRGQNVTFRCDPISEHNRLYWYRQTLGQGPEFLTYFQNEAQLEKSRLLSDRFSAERPKGSFSTLEIQRTEQGDSAMYLCASSLTMTEEETQYFGPGTRLLVL.

V gene TRBV28 combines with J gene TRBJ2-7, with D possibly TRBD2 on 5 matching bases. The ends were cut back, 7 bases at V and 0 bases at J, with 10 bases in the middle. This CDR3 region has 13 residues. Germline V CDR1 and CDR2: MDHEN, SYDVKM. The CDR3 reads CASTGRDSYEQYF. In DNA form, the CDR3 reads TGTGCCAGCACCGGACGGGACTCCTACGAGCAGTACTTC.

V is TRBV5-1 and J is TRBJ2-2, with 9 bases lining up with TRBD2. Germline loops: CDR1 SGHRS, CDR2 YFSETQ. The CDR3 length is 17 residues. The V segment lost 0 bases and the J segment 5 bases; nucleotides outside the gene matches: 8. As DNA, the CDR3 is TGCGCCAGCAGCTTGGGACTAGCGGAGCCGGGGACCGGGGAGCTGTTTTTT. As protein: CASSLGLAEPGTGELFF.

The gene calls are TRBV10-3 and TRBJ1-1, with D possibly TRBD1 on 5 matching bases. Per germline, CDR1 ENHRY and CDR2 SYGVKD. The CDR3 has 15 residues. V dropped 5 bases and J dropped 1 base, with 14 bases sitting between them. The CDR3 sequence: CAISSPGTANTEAFF. Here the CDR3 DNA reads TGTGCCATCAGTTCCCCCGGGACGGCGAACACTGAAGCTTTCTTT.